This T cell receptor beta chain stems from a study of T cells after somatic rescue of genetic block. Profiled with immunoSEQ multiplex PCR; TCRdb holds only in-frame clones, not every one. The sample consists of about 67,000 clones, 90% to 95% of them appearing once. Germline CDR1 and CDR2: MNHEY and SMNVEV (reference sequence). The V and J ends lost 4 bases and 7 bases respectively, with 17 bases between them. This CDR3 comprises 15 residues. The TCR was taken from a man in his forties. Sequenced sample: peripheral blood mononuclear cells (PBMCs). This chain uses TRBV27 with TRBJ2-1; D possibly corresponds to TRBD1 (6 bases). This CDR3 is CASSYTGISGNEQFF. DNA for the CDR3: TGTGCCAGCAGTTACACAGGGATATCTGGAAATGAGCAGTTCTTC.